The TCR beta chain described here comes from a study of control samples from healthy donors and cancer patients. Some clones are missing from TCRdb's copy, which holds only in-frame ones; the method was immunoSEQ multiplex PCR. This sample carries 100,000 to 150,000 clones, over 75% of them seen once, and the ten largest clones take about 2.5%. CDR3 length: 14 residues. V was cut by 4 bases and J by 3 bases, with 13 bases left in between. From germline, CDR1 is SNHLY and CDR2 FYNNEI. This TCR was sampled from a man between 40 and 49 years old in good health. Input material: blood. This sequence joins TRBV2 and TRBJ2-7; either TRBD1 or TRBD2 may fit D (5 bases each). For the CDR3, the DNA is TGTGCCAGCAGTGTAGGTGAGGGGAGCTACGAGCAGTACTTC. Translating gives CASSVGEGSYEQYF.